This T cell receptor beta chain came from a study of T cell changes during pregnancy in multiple sclerosis. The CDR3 is 12 amino acids. Germline CDR1 reads SNHLY; CDR2 reads FYNNEI. The V and J ends lost 5 bases and 0 bases respectively, with 2 bases between them. Assay used: immunoSEQ multiplex PCR; TCRdb lists only in-frame clones, some missing. The sample consists of about 40,000 clones, roughly 91% of them appearing once. The chain uses TRBV2 and TRBJ1-3; the D is unclear. The sample was CD4+ T cells from peripheral blood mononuclear cells, taken in the third trimester of pregnancy. This receptor was taken from a female donor with multiple sclerosis, enrolled in a pregnancy study. DNA for the CDR3: TGTGCCAGCAGTCTCTCTGGAAACACCATATATTTT. Protein sequence: CASSLSGNTIYF.